This TCR beta chain is drawn from a study of cytomegalovirus exposure and HLA in healthy donors. Study-wide context: The roughly 100 million unique TCR beta sequences, from roughly 170 million T cells, were found by an earlier analysis. HLA-typed donors contributed some 77 million unique TCRs, which were held in an early data release. General study points: Later analysis showed most CMV-associated TCR beta chains appearing HLA-restricted. Reportedly, TCR beta sequences accurately predicted HLA-A and HLA-B alleles in most subjects.

PCR amplification relied on 60 Vbeta primers (plus 13 Jbeta primers). Method: immunoSEQ multiplex PCR; TCRdb's copy keeps in-frame clones and lacks some. The sample comprises 150,000 or so clones, 65% to 80% of which are singletons, and 1.5% to 2% rests with the top ten. Trimming took 2 bases from V and 0 from J, leaving 12 bases between them. CDR1 and CDR2 (germline): MNHNS, SASEGT. CDR3 size: 16 residues. Concerning this clone: The antigen remains unidentified.

This chain links TRBV6-1 with TRBJ2-3, with TRBD1 as a possible D gene (5 bases). Sequencing was done on a sample of PBMCs. The TCR originated in a woman under 40 in good health and CMV-seronegative. The CDR3 here is CASSEWQGTSTDTQYF. The CDR3 nucleotides read TGTGCCAGCAGTGAATGGCAGGGCACTAGCACAGATACGCAGTATTTT.